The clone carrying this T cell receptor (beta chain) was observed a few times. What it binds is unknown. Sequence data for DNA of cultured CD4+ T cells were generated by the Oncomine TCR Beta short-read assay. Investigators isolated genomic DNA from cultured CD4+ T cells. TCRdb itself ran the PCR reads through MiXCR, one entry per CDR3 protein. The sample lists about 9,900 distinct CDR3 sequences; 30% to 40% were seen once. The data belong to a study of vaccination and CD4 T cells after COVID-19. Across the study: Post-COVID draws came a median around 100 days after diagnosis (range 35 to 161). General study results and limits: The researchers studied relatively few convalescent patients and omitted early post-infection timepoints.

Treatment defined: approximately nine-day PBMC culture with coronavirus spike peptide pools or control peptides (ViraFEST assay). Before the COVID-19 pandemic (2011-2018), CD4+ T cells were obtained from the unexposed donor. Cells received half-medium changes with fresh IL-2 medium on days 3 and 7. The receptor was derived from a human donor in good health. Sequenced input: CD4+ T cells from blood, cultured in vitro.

CDR3 sequence: CSAGRGGLRGWETQYF. The CDR3 DNA sequence: TGCAGTGCTGGGCGAGGGGGGCTGAGGGGGTGGGAGACCCAGTACTTC. This sequence joins TRBV20-1 and TRBJ2-5, with D possibly called TRBD1 or TRBD2 (6 bases each). Trimming shortened V by 5 bases and J by 5 bases, and 24 bases separated the two germline ends. Germline CDR1 reads DFQATT; CDR2 reads SNEGSKA (reference sequence). The CDR3 is 16 amino acids.